Following are 27 T cell receptor beta chains from one sample sequenced in a study of shared T cell receptors in the human thymus. The method was immunoSEQ multiplex PCR; TCRdb's version includes in-frame clones alone and lacks a portion of them. The sample holds hundreds of thousands of clones, roughly 90% seen once. This sample also belongs to another study, concerning human thymus T cells.

The sample comprised thymocytes. These receptors were collected from a boy under two years old with a congenital heart defect.

V usage is TRBV19 and J usage is TRBJ2-7, with D possibly matching TRBD1 (5 bases). The length of the CDR3 is 17 residues. Germline assignment: CDR1 LNHDA and CDR2 SQIVND (reference sequence). The V end was cut by 3 bases, the J end by 0 bases, with 18 bases between. In DNA form, the CDR3 reads TGTGCCAGTAGTATTCATCCCCCAGGGCAGTCCTCCTACGAGCAGTACTTC. Amino acid sequence: CASSIHPPGQSSYEQYF.

The chain employs TRBV7-2 and TRBJ2-7; 16 bases map to TRBD2. From germline, CDR1 is SGHTA and CDR2 FQGNSA. The CDR3 runs to 17 residues. V shed 1 base, J shed 7 bases, and the junction held 7 bases outside the gene matches. CDR3 loop: CASSLGGTSGRAKEQYF. CDR3 bases: TGTGCCAGCAGCTTAGGAGGGACTAGCGGGAGGGCTAAAGAGCAGTACTTC.

The chain carries TRBV9 and TRBJ1-2, with 9 positions matching TRBD1. J gave up 7 bases and V 0 bases, and 13 bases lay outside the gene matches. CDR3 size: 17 residues. Germline CDR1 is SGDLS and CDR2 is YYNGEE. CDR3 amino acids: CASSVAQRGTGWVGYTF. CDR3 nucleotide sequence: TGTGCCAGCAGCGTAGCACAACGGGGGACAGGGTGGGTTGGCTACACCTTC. Variable domain in full (rest from reference TRBV9 and TRBJ1-2): DSGVTQTPKHLITATGQRVTLRCSPRSGDLSVYWYQQSLDQGLQFLIQYYNGEERAKGNILERFSAQQFPDLHSELNLSSLELGDSALYFCASSVAQRGTGWVGYTFGSGTRLTVV.

This CDR3 reads CASWGGKDGYTF. For the CDR3, the DNA is TGTGCCAGCTGGGGGGGGAAGGATGGCTACACCTTC. V gene TRBV27 combines with J gene TRBJ1-2, with D tentatively TRBD1 (5 bases). This CDR3 is 12 amino acids long. The germline V gene has CDR1 MNHEY and CDR2 SMNVEV (reference sequence). The V end was cut by 8 bases, the J end by 6 bases, with 13 bases between.

The chain links TRBV6-4 to TRBJ2-1; 9 bases line up with TRBD2. V shed 5 bases, J shed 6 bases, and the junction held 5 bases outside the gene matches. Per the germline V gene, CDR1 is MRHNA and CDR2 is SNTAGT. This CDR3 comprises 14 residues. CDR3 in amino acids: CASSRLAGVNEQFF. As DNA, the CDR3 is TGTGCCAGCAGTCGTTTAGCGGGAGTCAATGAGCAGTTCTTC.

The rearrangement uses TRBV30 and TRBJ2-1; tentative D call: TRBD1 (6 bases). Germline CDR1 reads GTSNPN; CDR2 reads SVGIG (reference sequence). The CDR3 is 11 residues long. Trimming stripped 2 bases from V and 9 bases from J, with 8 bases between. The CDR3 reads CAWSRGFEQFF. The CDR3, as DNA: TGTGCCTGGAGTAGGGGGTTTGAGCAGTTCTTC.

This chain links TRBV5-4 with TRBJ2-5; TRBD1 aligns across 7 bases. Germline V gene sequence: CDR1 SGHNT, CDR2 YYREEE (reference sequence). Trimming took 4 bases from V and 2 from J; bases not matched to a gene: 2. The CDR3 sequence is 13 residues long. CDR3: CASSLGQQETQYF. The CDR3 nucleotides read TGTGCCAGCAGCCTGGGACAGCAAGAGACCCAGTACTTC.

CDR3 bases: TGCGCCAGCAGCTTGGACTCCGGGGGTTACACTGAAGCTTTCTTT. This encodes CASSLDSGGYTEAFF. The gene calls are TRBV5-1 and TRBJ1-1; TRBD1 might be the D (5 bases). The CDR3 has 15 amino acids. The V end was cut by 0 bases, the J end by 3 bases, with 12 bases between. Germline V gives CDR1 SGHRS, CDR2 YFSETQ.

This chain connects TRBV27 to TRBJ2-1; D is possibly TRBD2 (6 bases). V lost 3 bases, J lost 2 bases, and 14 bases lay in between. CDR1 MNHEY and CDR2 SMNVEV come from the germline V gene (reference sequence). The CDR3 is 16 residues long. CDR3 sequence reads: CASSFHRRRAYNEQFF. The CDR3 DNA reads TGTGCCAGCAGTTTTCATCGGCGGAGGGCCTACAATGAGCAGTTCTTC.

The chain is built from TRBV25-1 and TRBJ2-7, with D perhaps TRBD2 (6 bases). The CDR3 sequence is 15 residues long. Trimming shortened V by 5 bases and J by 3 bases, and 17 bases separated the two germline ends. Germline V lookup: CDR1 MGHDK, CDR2 SYGVNS. The CDR3 DNA sequence: TGTGCCAGCAGTCCCCCACCGGCGGGGATCTACGAGCAGTACTTC. This gives the protein CASSPPPAGIYEQYF.

This clone was detected once. V and J are TRBV6-5 and TRBJ2-3; a weak D match, TRBD1 (6 bases). There are 16 residues in the CDR3. V gave up 2 bases and J gave up 2 bases, with 14 bases separating them. CDR1 is MNHEY and CDR2 is SVGAGI in the germline V gene. CDR3 sequence: CASSYPSRDTTDTQYF. In nucleotides, the CDR3 is TGTGCCAGCAGTTACCCTTCCCGGGACACCACAGATACGCAGTATTTT.

The J gene is TRBJ2-7, the V gene TRBV4-1; D is unclear. V lost 1 base and J lost 7, with 17 bases in between. This CDR3 comprises 15 residues. Germline V gives CDR1 MGHRA, CDR2 YSYEKL. The CDR3 DNA reads as TGCGCCAGCAGCCAAGTTACCGACGGGTTCGGGGAGCAGTACTTC. This encodes CASSQVTDGFGEQYF.

The rearrangement uses TRBV4-3 and TRBJ1-2; 8 nucleotides agree with TRBD1. J was trimmed by 0 bases and V by 1 base; bases with no gene match: 10. CDR1 LGHNA and CDR2 YSLEER come from the germline V gene. This CDR3 is built from 18 residues. CDR3 in amino acids: CASSQGGRDRGANYGYTF. The CDR3, as DNA: TGCGCCAGCAGCCAAGGGGGGCGCGACAGGGGTGCTAACTATGGCTACACCTTC.

J is TRBJ2-5 and V is TRBV30, with TRBD2 as a possible D gene (5 bases). The CDR3 has 15 amino acids. In germline, CDR1 is GTSNPN, CDR2 SVGIG (reference sequence). V lost 0 bases, J lost 5 bases, and 16 bases lay in between. CDR3 sequence reads: CAWSVYIGGGETQYF. The CDR3 region has the DNA TGTGCCTGGAGTGTCTATATAGGCGGAGGTGAGACCCAGTACTTC.

The rearrangement uses TRBV5-8 and TRBJ2-6; no definite D call. V gave up 5 bases and J gave up 1 base, with 13 bases separating them. The length of the CDR3 is 16 residues. Germline loops: CDR1 SGHTS, CDR2 YDEGEE. CDR3 DNA sequence: TGTGCCAGCAGAGATGGCAGCGAATCTGGGGCCAACGTCCTGACTTTC. Protein: CASRDGSESGANVLTF.

This clone has just a few counts. V is TRBV10-3 and J is TRBJ2-7; D is unresolved. Germline lookup yields CDR1 ENHRY and CDR2 SYGVKD. The CDR3 consists of 15 residues. Between the trimmed V and J ends, which lost 3 bases and 3 bases, there was a span of 15 bases. The chain's CDR3 is CAISDQLGAHYEQYF. DNA of the CDR3: TGTGCCATCAGTGATCAGCTAGGAGCGCACTACGAGCAGTACTTC.

This clone was counted a single time. The V and J genes are TRBV7-9 and TRBJ1-4; D not certain. Germline V gives CDR1 SEHNR, CDR2 FQNEAQ (reference sequence). The CDR3 has 14 residues. V gave up 5 bases and J gave up 7 bases, with 14 bases separating them. The CDR3 loop reads CASSGHVFGEKLFF. CDR3 coding DNA: TGTGCCAGCAGCGGGCACGTCTTCGGTGAAAAACTGTTTTTT.

CDR3 DNA: TGTGCCAGCAGCTTGGTGCAGGGACCAGGGGCGAACATTCAGTACTTC. Translation: CASSLVQGPGANIQYF. The chain is built from TRBV7-2 and TRBJ2-4, with D possibly TRBD1 on 6 matching bases. Germline values: CDR1 SGHTA, CDR2 FQGNSA. V was cut by 3 bases and J by 7 bases, with 19 bases left in between. This CDR3 comprises 16 residues.

CDR3 protein: CASSARQGLSDVYSGANVLTF. CDR3 sequence (DNA): TGTGCCAGCAGCGCTAGACAGGGCCTCAGCGACGTCTACTCTGGGGCCAACGTCCTGACTTTC. This chain links TRBV13 with TRBJ2-6; 7 bases align to TRBD1. CDR1 and CDR2 (germline): PRHDT, FYEKMQ (reference sequence). Germline trimming cut 5 bases from V and 0 bases from J; bases unmatched to any gene: 19. The CDR3 contains 21 residues.

This sequence joins TRBV5-1 and TRBJ2-7; D remains ambiguous. This CDR3 spans 16 amino acids. The germline V and J ends were trimmed by 6 bases and 0 bases, with 19 bases remaining between them. Germline values: CDR1 SGHRS, CDR2 YFSETQ. CDR3 in amino acids: CASTPSAERPSYEQYF. DNA of the CDR3: TGCGCCAGCACCCCCTCGGCGGAGCGCCCCTCCTACGAGCAGTACTTC.

V and J are TRBV4-1 and TRBJ2-1; tentatively, D is TRBD1 (6 bases). This CDR3 is 16 amino acids long. V lost 1 base to trimming and J lost 4 bases, with 14 bases between them. The V gene's germline CDR1 is MGHRA and CDR2 YSYEKL. The CDR3 sequence is CASSQAPGHRYNEQFF. The CDR3 DNA sequence: TGCGCCAGCAGCCAAGCCCCGGGACACAGGTACAATGAGCAGTTCTTC.

This chain uses TRBV27 with TRBJ1-1; no clear D gene. CDR3 length: 13 residues. The V gene's germline CDR1 is MNHEY and CDR2 SMNVEV (reference sequence). The V and J ends lost 6 bases and 1 base respectively, with 9 bases between them. The CDR3 spells CASSRRQNTEAFF. The CDR3 nucleotides read TGTGCCAGCAGCAGACGACAGAACACTGAAGCTTTCTTT.

The V gene is TRBV30, the J gene TRBJ1-5; a possible D gene is TRBD1 (5 bases). The CDR3 loop spans 15 amino acids. The germline V and J ends were trimmed by 1 base and 0 bases, with 10 bases remaining between them. Germline V CDR1 and CDR2: GTSNPN, SVGIG (reference sequence). As DNA, the CDR3 is TGTGCCTGGAGTGGGGGCAGCGATAGCAATCAGCCCCAGCATTTT. It specifies CAWSGGSDSNQPQHF.

This rearrangement joins TRBV2 to TRBJ2-7, with 14 bases lining up with TRBD2. Germline assignment: CDR1 SNHLY and CDR2 FYNNEI. CDR3 size: 18 residues. The V segment lost 1 base and the J segment 4 bases; nucleotides outside the gene matches: 9. CDR3 amino acids: CASSEVGGLAGAPYEQYF. CDR3 nucleotides: TGTGCCAGCAGTGAAGTGGGGGGACTAGCGGGAGCTCCTTACGAGCAGTACTTC.

This clone was observed a few times. The J gene is TRBJ2-3, the V gene TRBV6-1; 12 bases are shared with TRBD2. V was pared by 5 bases and J by 7 bases, with 4 bases of the junction left unmatched. The CDR3 length is 14 residues. Germline-derived CDR1 and CDR2 are MNHNS and SASEGT. The CDR3: CASSRTSGMYTQYF. The CDR3 nucleotides read TGTGCCAGCAGTCGGACTAGCGGGATGTATACGCAGTATTTT.

The chain is built from TRBV6-1 and TRBJ1-3, with 10 positions matching TRBD1. J lost 3 bases, V lost 8 bases, and 7 bases had no gene match. Per germline, CDR1 MNHNS and CDR2 SASEGT. The length of the CDR3 is 15 residues. The chain's CDR3 is CASGPGQGLGNTIYF. The DNA of the CDR3 is TGTGCCAGCGGACCGGGACAGGGGCTTGGAAACACCATATATTTT.

The genes are TRBV6-5 and TRBJ1-2, with unresolved D. The V end lost 6 bases, the J end lost 4 bases, and 12 bases lay between the germline ends. CDR1 MNHEY and CDR2 SVGAGI come from the germline V gene. The CDR3 runs 13 residues. The CDR3 nucleotides read TGTGCCAGCAGCCCCAGAGGGTTCTATGGCTACACCTTC. It codes for CASSPRGFYGYTF.